This T cell receptor (beta chain) was sequenced in a study of blood T cell repertoires in COVID-19. In the original processing: Amplification with reference gene primers provided the estimates of nucleated cell counts. Sequencing was performed with immunoSEQ multiplex PCR; in TCRdb, only in-frame clones are kept and a portion is missing. That table supplies the V and J calls and clone size; D and trimming were determined from the DNA. In the table there are fewer than 200,000 clones, around 89% of which are singletons. Germline V gene data show CDR1 as SGHNT and CDR2 as YYREEE (reference sequence). V was shortened by 4 bases and J by 5 bases, with 13 bases between the two germline ends. This CDR3 has 13 amino acids.

This chain connects TRBV5-4 to TRBJ2-7; D perhaps matches TRBD1 (5 bases). The sequenced sample was peripheral blood. The TCR was taken from a man aged 35 to 55 with active or convalescent COVID-19. The CDR3 region is CASSQGPPDEQYF. Here the CDR3 DNA reads TGTGCCAGCAGCCAGGGCCCCCCGGACGAGCAGTACTTC.